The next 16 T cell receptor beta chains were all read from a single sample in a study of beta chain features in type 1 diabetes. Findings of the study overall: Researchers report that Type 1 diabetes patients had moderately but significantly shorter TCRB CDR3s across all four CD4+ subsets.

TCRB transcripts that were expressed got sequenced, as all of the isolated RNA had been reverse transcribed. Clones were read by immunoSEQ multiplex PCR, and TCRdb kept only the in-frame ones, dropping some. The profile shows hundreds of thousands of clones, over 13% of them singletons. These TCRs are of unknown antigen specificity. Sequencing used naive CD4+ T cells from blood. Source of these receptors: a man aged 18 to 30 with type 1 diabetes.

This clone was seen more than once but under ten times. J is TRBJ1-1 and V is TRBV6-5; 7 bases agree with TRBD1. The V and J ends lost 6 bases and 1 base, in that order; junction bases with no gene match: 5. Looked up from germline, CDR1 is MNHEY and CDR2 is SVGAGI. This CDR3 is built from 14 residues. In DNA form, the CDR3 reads TGTGCCAGCAGGGAGGGGACAGCGAACACTGAAGCTTTCTTT. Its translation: CASREGTANTEAFF.

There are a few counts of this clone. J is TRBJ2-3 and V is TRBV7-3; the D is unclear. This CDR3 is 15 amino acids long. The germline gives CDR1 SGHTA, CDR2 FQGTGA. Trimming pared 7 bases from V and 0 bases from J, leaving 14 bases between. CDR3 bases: TGTGCCAGCACGCCATCGGGTACTAGCACAGATACGCAGTATTTT. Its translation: CASTPSGTSTDTQYF.

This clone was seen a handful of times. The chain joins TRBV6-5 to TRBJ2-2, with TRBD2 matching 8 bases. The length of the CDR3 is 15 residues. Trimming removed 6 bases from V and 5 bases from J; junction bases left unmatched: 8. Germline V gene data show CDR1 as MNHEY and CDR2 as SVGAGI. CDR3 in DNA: TGTGCCAGCAGATTTAGCGGGAAAAGGACCGGGGAGCTGTTTTTT. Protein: CASRFSGKRTGELFF.

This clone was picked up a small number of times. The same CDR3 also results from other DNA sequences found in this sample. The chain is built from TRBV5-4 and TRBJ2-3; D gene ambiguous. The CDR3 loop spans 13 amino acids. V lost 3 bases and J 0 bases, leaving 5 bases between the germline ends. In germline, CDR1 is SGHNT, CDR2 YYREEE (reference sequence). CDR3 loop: CASSSDSTDTQYF. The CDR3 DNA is TGTGCCAGCAGCTCGGATAGCACAGATACGCAGTATTTT. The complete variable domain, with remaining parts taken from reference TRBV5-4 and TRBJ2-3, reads ETGVTQSPTHLIKTRGQQVTLRCSSQSGHNTVSWYQQALGQGPQFIFQYYREEENGRGNFPPRFSGLQFPNYSSELNVNALELDDSALYLCASSSDSTDTQYFGPGTRLTVL.

In nucleotides, the CDR3 is TGTGCCTGGAGGAGACAGGGGGGAATTAATGAAAAACTGTTTTTT. Amino acid sequence: CAWRRQGGINEKLFF. The gene calls are TRBV30 and TRBJ1-4; TRBD1 aligns across 9 bases. With 3 bases clipped from V and 4 bases from J, the junction kept 6 bases outside the gene matches. The CDR3 totals 15 residues. Germline lookup yields CDR1 GTSNPN and CDR2 SVGIG (reference sequence).

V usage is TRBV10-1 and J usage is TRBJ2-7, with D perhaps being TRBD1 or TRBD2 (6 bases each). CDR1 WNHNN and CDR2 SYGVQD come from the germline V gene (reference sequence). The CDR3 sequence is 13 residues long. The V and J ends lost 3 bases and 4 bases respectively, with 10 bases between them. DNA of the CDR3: TGCGCCAGCAGTGACGGGGGCAAATACGAGCAGTACTTC. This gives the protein CASSDGGKYEQYF.

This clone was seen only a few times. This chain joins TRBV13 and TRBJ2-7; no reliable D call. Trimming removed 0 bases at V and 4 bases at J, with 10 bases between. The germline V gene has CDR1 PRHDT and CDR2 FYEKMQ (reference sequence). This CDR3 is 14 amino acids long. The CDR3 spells CASSLGQVGYEQYF. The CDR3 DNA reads TGTGCCAGCAGCTTAGGCCAGGTAGGGTACGAGCAGTACTTC.

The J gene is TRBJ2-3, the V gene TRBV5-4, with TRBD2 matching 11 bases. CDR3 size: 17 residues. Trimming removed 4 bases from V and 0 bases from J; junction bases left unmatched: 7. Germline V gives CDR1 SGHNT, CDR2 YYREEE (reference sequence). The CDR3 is CASSPPGLAASTDTQYF. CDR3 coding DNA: TGTGCCAGCAGCCCGCCGGGACTAGCGGCTAGCACAGATACGCAGTATTTT.

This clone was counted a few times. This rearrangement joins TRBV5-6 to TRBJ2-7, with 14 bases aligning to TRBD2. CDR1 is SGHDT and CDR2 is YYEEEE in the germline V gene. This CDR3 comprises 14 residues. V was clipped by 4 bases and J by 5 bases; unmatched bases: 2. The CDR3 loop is CASSRGLAGDEQYF. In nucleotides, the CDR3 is TGTGCCAGCAGCAGGGGACTAGCGGGAGACGAGCAGTACTTC.

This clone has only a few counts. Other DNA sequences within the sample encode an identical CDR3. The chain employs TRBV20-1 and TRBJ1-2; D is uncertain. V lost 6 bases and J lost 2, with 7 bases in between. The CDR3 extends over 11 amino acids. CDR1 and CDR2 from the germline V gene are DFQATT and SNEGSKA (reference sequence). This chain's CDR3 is CSARVNYGYTF. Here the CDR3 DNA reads TGCAGTGCCCGGGTGAACTATGGCTACACCTTC.

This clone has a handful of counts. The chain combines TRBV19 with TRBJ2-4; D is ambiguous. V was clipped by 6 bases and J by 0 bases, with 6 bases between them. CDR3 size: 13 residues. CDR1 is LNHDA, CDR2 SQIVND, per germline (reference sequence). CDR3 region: CASSEVAKNIQYF. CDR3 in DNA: TGTGCCAGTAGCGAAGTAGCCAAAAACATTCAGTACTTC.

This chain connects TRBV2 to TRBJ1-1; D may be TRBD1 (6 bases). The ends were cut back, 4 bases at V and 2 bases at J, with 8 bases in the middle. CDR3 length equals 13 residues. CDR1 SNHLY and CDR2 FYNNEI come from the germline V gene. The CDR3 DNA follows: TGTGCCAGCAGTGTCAGGGGAAACACTGAAGCTTTCTTT. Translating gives CASSVRGNTEAFF.

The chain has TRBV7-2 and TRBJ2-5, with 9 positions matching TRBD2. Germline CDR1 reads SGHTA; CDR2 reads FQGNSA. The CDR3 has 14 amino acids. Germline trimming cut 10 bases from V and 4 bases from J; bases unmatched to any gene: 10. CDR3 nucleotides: TGTGCCATCCTCCTTAGCGGGGGTCGAGAGACCCAGTACTTC. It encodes CAILLSGGRETQYF. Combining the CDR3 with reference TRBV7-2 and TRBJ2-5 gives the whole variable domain GAGVSQSPSNKVTEKGKDVELRCDPISGHTALYWYRQSLGQGLEFLIYFQGNSAPDKSGLPSDRFSAERTGGSVSTLTIQRTQQEDSAVYLCAILLSGGRETQYFGPGTRLLVL.

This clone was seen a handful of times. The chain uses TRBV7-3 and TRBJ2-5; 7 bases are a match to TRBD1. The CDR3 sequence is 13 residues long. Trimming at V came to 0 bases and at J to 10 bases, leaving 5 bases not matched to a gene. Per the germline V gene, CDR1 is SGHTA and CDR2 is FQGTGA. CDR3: CASSLTGQFVQYF. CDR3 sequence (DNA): TGTGCCAGCAGCTTAACGGGACAGTTTGTCCAGTACTTC. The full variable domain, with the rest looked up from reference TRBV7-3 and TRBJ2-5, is GAGVSQTPSNKVTEKGKYVELRCDPISGHTALYWYRQSLGQGPEFLIYFQGTGAADDSGLPNDRFFAVRPEGSVSTLKIQRTERGDSAVYLCASSLTGQFVQYFGPGTRLLVL.

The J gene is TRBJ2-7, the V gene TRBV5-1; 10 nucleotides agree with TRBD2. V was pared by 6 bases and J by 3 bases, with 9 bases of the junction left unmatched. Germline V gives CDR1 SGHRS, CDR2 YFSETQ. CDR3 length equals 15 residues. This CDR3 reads CASTPSGSPRYEQYF. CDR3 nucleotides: TGCGCCAGCACCCCTAGCGGGAGCCCACGCTACGAGCAGTACTTC.

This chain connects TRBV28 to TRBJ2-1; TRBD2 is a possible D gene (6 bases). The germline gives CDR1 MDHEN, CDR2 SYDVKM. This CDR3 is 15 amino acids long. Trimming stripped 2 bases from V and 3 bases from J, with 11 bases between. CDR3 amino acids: CASSLAGPGYNEQFF. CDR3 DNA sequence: TGTGCCAGCAGTTTAGCGGGGCCTGGCTACAATGAGCAGTTCTTC.